This T cell receptor beta chain came from a study of preoperative IRX-2 immunotherapy in early breast cancer. Treatment defined: preoperative locoregional IRX-2 cytokine immunotherapy. This CDR3 contains 15 residues. Germline V gene data show CDR1 as SGHNT and CDR2 as YENEEA. The junction had 4 bases not matched to a gene; V was cut back by 2 bases and J by 5 bases. This clone appeared a single time. Sequenced by immunoSEQ multiplex PCR; TCRdb stores in-frame clones only, minus some. The sample has tens of thousands of clones; 75% to 80% are singletons. The gene calls are TRBV11-3 and TRBJ2-1, with 9 bases matching TRBD2. Sequencing used lymph node tissue, obtained before IRX-2 immunotherapy. This sequence originates from a human donor with breast cancer. CDR3 bases: TGTGCCAGCAGCTTAAGCGGGGGGAGCAACAATGAGCAGTTCTTC. Amino acid sequence: CASSLSGGSNNEQFF.